The sequence of this TCR beta chain was determined in a study of shared clonotypes between healthy human individuals. CD8 cells regarded as naive lacked CD45RO, were positively chosen for CCR7, and omitted terminally differentiated effector memory CD45RA+ cells. Generated by immunoSEQ multiplex PCR, the TCRdb table keeps only in-frame clones and is missing some. The table includes under 2,000,000 clones, roughly 95% detected once. This clone came up a few times. Other nucleotide sequences from this sample produce the same CDR3. The CDR3 contains 13 residues. Trimming stripped 6 bases from V and 2 bases from J, with 10 bases between. Per the germline V gene, CDR1 is MNHEY and CDR2 is SMNVEV (reference sequence).

The J gene is TRBJ1-2, the V gene TRBV27, with D possibly matching TRBD1 (6 bases). Material for sequencing was naive CD8+ T cells sorted from blood. This sequence originates from a man aged 18 to 30 in good health. The CDR3 DNA follows: TGTGCCAGCAGCTTGACAGGAAACTATGGCTACACCTTC. Its translation is CASSLTGNYGYTF.